The 10 T cell receptor beta chains below come from one sample, sequenced in a study of CD8+ T cells in alopecia areata. Extracted from the samples, RNA was reverse transcribed into cDNA to serve as the sequencing template. Repertoires were generated with immunoSEQ multiplex PCR, while TCRdb's copy carries only in-frame clones and drops some. This sample carries approximately 110,000 clones, none of them present only once. Input material: lesional skin. The receptors here all came from a C3H/HeJ mouse with alopecia areata. The MHC haplotype of the strain is H2-k.

On this clone: Genes and germline are mouse. CDR3 DNA, as far as it was read: TGTGCCAGCAGTGAAAGGGGGTGGGGGGGCGCT. Its translation is CASSERGWGGA. The CDR3 in its entirety is CASSERGWGGAEQFF. The genes are TRBV13-3 and TRBJ2-1; 9 bases are a match to TRBD2. The read gets to within 4 residues of the CDR3 end, and the germline J gene fills in the rest. Per germline, CDR1 NNHDY and CDR2 SYVADS. The CDR3 consists of 15 residues.

This clone was recorded a few times. Gene and germline names: mouse. The CDR3 end is not reached by the read, which stops 4 residues before it; the germline J gene fills it in. The genes are TRBV13-1 and TRBJ1-2, with 7 bases identical to TRBD1. Germline V gene sequence: CDR1 NSHNY, CDR2 SYGAGN. This CDR3 comprises 14 residues. V lost 2 bases and J lost 0; bases outside the gene matches: 1. CDR3 region: CASSDRGTNSDYTF. Incomplete CDR3 DNA: TGTGCCAGCAGTGACAGGGGGACAAACTCC.

As regards this clone: Gene names and germline refer to mouse. With the read ending 4 residues before the CDR3 end, the germline J gene is used to fill in that end. V usage is TRBV13-2 and J usage is TRBJ2-7; D might be TRBD1 (5 bases). The CDR3 spans 16 residues. Trimming took 0 bases from V and 0 from J, leaving 13 bases between them. Germline V lookup: CDR1 NNHNN, CDR2 SYGAGS (reference sequence). CDR3 bases read: TGTGCCAGCGGTGATGCCCCGACAGCCTACTCCTAT. It specifies CASGDAPTAYSY. The full CDR3 is CASGDAPTAYSYEQYF.

In its sample, this clone was seen many times. Mouse gene names apply. The read stops 4 residues short of the end of the CDR3; the missing end is completed from the germline J gene. The V call is TRBV13-3, the J call TRBJ2-2, with 8 bases aligning to TRBD1. From germline, CDR1 is NNHDY and CDR2 SYVADS. Germline trimming cut 3 bases from V and 0 bases from J; bases unmatched to any gene: 4. This CDR3 has 16 residues. CDR3 protein: CASSGPQGANTGQLYF. The DNA read from the CDR3 is TGTGCCAGCAGTGGGCCACAGGGGGCAAACACCGGG.

This clone was recorded a few times. Here the gene names and germline are mouse. From the germline J gene comes the end of the CDR3, since the read stops 4 residues before it. The rearrangement links TRBV1 to TRBJ2-5; possibly TRBD1 for D (5 bases). Trimming removed 5 bases from V and 0 bases from J, with 12 bases in between. The CDR3 loop spans 15 amino acids. Germline-derived CDR1 and CDR2 are NSQYPW and LRSPGD (reference sequence). Partial CDR3 DNA: TGCACCTGCAGTTCCCGACAGCTTAACCAAGAC. The encoded protein is CTCSSRQLNQD. The CDR3 in its entirety is CTCSSRQLNQDTQYF.

Comment on this clone: At residue 12, the translated DNA and the protein in TCRdb do not agree; the protein given here is derived from the DNA. Any gene name here is a mouse gene name. From the germline J gene comes the end of the CDR3, since the read stops 3 residues before it. This chain joins TRBV1 and TRBJ1-6; D is undetermined. TRBJ1-6 is an ORF, with its function uncertain. This CDR3 spans 15 amino acids. Trimming removed 3 bases from V and 5 bases from J, with 11 bases in between. CDR1 and CDR2 (germline): NSQYPW, LRSPGD (reference sequence). CDR3 bases read: TGCACCTGCAGTGCGCCCAACATAGATAATTCGCCC. Protein: CTCSAPNIDNSP. The whole CDR3 reads CTCSAPNIDNSPLYF.

Only a few counts were recorded for this clone. Gene names and germline match the mouse. The read finishes 4 residues shy of the CDR3 end, and the germline J gene is used to complete it. The gene calls are TRBV13-3 and TRBJ1-4; TRBD1 aligns across 9 bases. The CDR3 runs 15 residues. Per germline, CDR1 NNHDY and CDR2 SYVADS. CDR3 sequence: CASRTTGGLGERLFF. The CDR3 bases that were read are TGTGCCAGCAGAACAACAGGGGGCCTGGGCGAA.

This clone was observed a few times. The genes are named according to mouse. The CDR3 extends 4 residues past the end of the read, so its final part is completed from the germline J gene. V gene TRBV13-3 combines with J gene TRBJ1-4, with TRBD1 identical over 7 bases. The length of the CDR3 is 15 residues. J lost 5 bases, V lost 3 bases, and 7 bases had no gene match. Germline CDR1 reads NNHDY; CDR2 reads SYVADS. This CDR3 is CASSGGQYQNERLFF. CDR3 bases read: TGTGCCAGCAGTGGGGGACAGTACCAAAACGAA.

Concerning this clone: Genes and germline come from the mouse. Read coverage stops 4 residues before the CDR3 terminus; the germline J gene supplies the remainder. The rearrangement joins TRBV13-3 to TRBJ2-2, with 8 bases fitting TRBD2. Per germline, CDR1 NNHDY and CDR2 SYVADS. CDR3 length equals 16 residues. V was pared by 3 bases and J by 2 bases, with 6 bases of the junction left unmatched. The CDR3 reads CASSGPTGANTGQLYF. CDR3 DNA, as far as it was read: TGTGCCAGCAGTGGCCCGACTGGGGCGAACACCGGG. The whole variable domain, filled in from reference TRBV13-3 and TRBJ2-2, reads EAAVTQSPRSKVAVTGGKVTLSCHQTNNHDYMYWYRQDTGHGLRLIHYSYVADSTEKGDIPDGYKASRPSQENFSLILELASLSQTAVYFCASSGPTGANTGQLYFGEGSKLTVL.

This clone showed up just a few times. Gene names refer to mouse genes. The CDR3 goes on 4 residues after the read ends, and that part is filled in from the germline J gene. The chain couples TRBV1 to TRBJ2-3; tentative D call: TRBD2 (6 bases). Germline-derived CDR1 and CDR2 are NSQYPW and LRSPGD (reference sequence). The germline V and J ends were trimmed by 3 bases and 0 bases, with 10 bases remaining between them. CDR3 length: 15 residues. The CDR3 bases that were read are TGCACCTGCAGTGCCTGGGGTGGTAGTGCAGAA. It codes for CTCSAWGGSAE. Given in full, the CDR3 is CTCSAWGGSAETLYF.